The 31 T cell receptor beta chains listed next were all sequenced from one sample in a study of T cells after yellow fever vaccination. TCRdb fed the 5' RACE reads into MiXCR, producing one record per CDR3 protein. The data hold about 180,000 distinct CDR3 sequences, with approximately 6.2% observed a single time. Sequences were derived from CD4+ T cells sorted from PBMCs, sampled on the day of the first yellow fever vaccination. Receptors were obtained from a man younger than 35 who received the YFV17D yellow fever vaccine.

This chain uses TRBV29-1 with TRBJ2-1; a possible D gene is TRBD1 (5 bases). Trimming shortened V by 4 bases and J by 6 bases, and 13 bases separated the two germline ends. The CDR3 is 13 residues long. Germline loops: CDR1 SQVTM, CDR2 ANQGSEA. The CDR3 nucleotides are TGCAGCGTTGGGGCCAGGGTACCCAATGAGCAGTTCTTC. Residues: CSVGARVPNEQFF.

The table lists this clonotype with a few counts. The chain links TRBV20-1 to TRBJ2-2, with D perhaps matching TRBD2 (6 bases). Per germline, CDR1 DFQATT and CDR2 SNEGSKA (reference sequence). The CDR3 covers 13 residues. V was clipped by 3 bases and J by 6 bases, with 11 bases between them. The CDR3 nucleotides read TGCAGTGCTAGGACTAGGTCCCCCGGGGAGCTGTTTTTT. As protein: CSARTRSPGELFF.

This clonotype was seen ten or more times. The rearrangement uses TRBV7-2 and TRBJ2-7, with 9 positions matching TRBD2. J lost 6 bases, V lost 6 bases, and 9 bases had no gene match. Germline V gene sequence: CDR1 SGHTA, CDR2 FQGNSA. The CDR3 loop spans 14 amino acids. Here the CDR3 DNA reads TGTGCCAGCAGACTCTCTGGACTAGCGTTCGAGCAGTACTTC. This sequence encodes CASRLSGLAFEQYF.

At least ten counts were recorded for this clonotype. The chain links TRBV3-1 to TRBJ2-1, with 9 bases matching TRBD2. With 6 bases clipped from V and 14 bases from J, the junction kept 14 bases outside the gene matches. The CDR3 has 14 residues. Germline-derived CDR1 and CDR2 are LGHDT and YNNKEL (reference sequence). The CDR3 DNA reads TGTGCCAGCAGTCCAACGGCGGGGGGGAGAGAGGAGTTCTTC. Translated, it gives CASSPTAGGREEFF.

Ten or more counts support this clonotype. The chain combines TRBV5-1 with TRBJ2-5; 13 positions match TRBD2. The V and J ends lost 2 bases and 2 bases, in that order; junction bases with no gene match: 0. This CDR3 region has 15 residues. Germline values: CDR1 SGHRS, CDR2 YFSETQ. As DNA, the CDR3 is TGCGCCAGCAGCTTACTAGCGGGGGGGCAAGAGACCCAGTACTTC. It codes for CASSLLAGGQETQYF.

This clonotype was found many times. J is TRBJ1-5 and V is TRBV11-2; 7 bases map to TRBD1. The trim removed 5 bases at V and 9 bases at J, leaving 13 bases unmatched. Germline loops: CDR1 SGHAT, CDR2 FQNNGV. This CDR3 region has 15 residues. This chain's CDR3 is CASSQTTGSEWPQHF. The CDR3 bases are TGTGCCAGCAGCCAAACGACAGGGAGTGAATGGCCCCAGCATTTT. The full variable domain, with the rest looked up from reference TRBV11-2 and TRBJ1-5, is EAGVAQSPRYKIIEKRQSVAFWCNPISGHATLYWYQQILGQGPKLLIQFQNNGVVDDSQLPKDRFSAERLKGVDSTLKIQPAKLEDSAVYLCASSQTTGSEWPQHFGDGTRLSIL.

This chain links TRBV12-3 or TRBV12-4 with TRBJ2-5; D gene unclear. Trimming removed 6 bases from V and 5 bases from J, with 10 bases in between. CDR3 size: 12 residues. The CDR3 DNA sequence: TGTGCCAGCAGCACATTAAGGGAGACCCAGTACTTC. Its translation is CASSTLRETQYF.

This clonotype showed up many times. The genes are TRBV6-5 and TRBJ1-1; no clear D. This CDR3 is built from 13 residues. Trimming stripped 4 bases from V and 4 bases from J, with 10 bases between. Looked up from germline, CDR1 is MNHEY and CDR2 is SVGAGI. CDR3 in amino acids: CASSLGIGTEAFF. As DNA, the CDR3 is TGTGCCAGCAGTTTAGGGATCGGCACTGAAGCTTTCTTT.

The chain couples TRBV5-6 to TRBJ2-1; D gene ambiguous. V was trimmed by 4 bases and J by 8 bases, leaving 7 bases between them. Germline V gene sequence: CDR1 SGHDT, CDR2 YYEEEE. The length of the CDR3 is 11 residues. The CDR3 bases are TGTGCCAGCAGCGCCCTGTATGAGCAGTTCTTC. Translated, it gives CASSALYEQFF.

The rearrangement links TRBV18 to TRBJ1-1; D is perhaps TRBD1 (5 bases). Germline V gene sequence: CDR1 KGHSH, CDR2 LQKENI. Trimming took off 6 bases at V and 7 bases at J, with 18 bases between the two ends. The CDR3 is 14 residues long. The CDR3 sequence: CASSSMMGEDEAFF. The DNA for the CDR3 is TGTGCCAGCTCGTCCATGATGGGGGAGGATGAAGCTTTCTTT.

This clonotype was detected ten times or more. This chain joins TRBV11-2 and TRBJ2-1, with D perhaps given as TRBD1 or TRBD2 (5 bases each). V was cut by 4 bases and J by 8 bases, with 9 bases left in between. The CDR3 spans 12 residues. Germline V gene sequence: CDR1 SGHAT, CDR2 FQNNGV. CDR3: CASSSQGHEQFF. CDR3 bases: TGTGCCAGCAGCTCCCAGGGACATGAGCAGTTCTTC.

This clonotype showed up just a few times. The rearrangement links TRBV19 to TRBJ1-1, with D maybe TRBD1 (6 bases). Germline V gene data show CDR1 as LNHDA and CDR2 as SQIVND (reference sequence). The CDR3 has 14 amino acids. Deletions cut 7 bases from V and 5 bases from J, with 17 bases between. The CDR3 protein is CASTWGGARTEAFF. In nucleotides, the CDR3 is TGTGCCAGTACCTGGGGGGGGGCGAGGACTGAAGCTTTCTTT.

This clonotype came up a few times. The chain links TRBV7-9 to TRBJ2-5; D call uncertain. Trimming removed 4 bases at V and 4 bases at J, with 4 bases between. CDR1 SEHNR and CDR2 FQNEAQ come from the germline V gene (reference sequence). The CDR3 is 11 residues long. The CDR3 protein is CASSSVETQYF. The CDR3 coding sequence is TGTGCCAGCAGCTCTGTAGAGACCCAGTACTTC. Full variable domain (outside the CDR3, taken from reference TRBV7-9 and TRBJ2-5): DTGVSQNPRHKITKRGQNVTFRCDPISEHNRLYWYRQTLGQGPEFLTYFQNEAQLEKSRLLSDRFSAERPKGSFSTLEIQRTEQGDSAMYLCASSSVETQYFGPGTRLLVL.

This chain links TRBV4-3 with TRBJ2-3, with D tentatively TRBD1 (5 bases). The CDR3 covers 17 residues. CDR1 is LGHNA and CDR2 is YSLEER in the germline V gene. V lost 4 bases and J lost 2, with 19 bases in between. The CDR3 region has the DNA TGCGCCAGCAGCCCCGACCCGCCAGGGCCATACACAGATACGCAGTATTTT. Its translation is CASSPDPPGPYTDTQYF.

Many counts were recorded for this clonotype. CDR3 residues: CASSYFGTSSDTQYF. The CDR3 DNA sequence: TGTGCCAGCAGTTACTTCGGGACTAGCTCAGATACGCAGTATTTT. The rearrangement uses TRBV6-5 and TRBJ2-3; 9 bases map to TRBD2. This CDR3 region has 15 residues. V lost 1 base and J lost 4; bases outside the gene matches: 3. Germline lookup yields CDR1 MNHEY and CDR2 SVGAGI.

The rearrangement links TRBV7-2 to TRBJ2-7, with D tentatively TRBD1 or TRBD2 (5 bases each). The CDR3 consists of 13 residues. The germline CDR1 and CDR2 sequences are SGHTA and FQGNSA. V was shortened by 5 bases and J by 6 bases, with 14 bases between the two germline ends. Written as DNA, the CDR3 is TGTGCCAGCAGCACCCGAGGGGTGGGCGAGCAGTACTTC. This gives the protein CASSTRGVGEQYF.

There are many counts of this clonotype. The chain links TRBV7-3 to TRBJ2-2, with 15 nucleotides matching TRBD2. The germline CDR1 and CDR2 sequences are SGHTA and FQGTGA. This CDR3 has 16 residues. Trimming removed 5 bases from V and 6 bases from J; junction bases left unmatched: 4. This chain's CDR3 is CASSIRTSGGAGELFF. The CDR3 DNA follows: TGTGCCAGCAGCATCAGGACTAGCGGGGGGGCCGGGGAGCTGTTTTTT.

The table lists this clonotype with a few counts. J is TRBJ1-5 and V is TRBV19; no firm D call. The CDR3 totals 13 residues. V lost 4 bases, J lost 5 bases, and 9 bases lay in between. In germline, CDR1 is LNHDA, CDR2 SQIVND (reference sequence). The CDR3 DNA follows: TGTGCCAGTAGTACAAGGGTCGATCAGCCCCAGCATTTT. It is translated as CASSTRVDQPQHF.

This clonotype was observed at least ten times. CDR3 sequence: CASSLAGGLETQYF. CDR3 bases: TGTGCCAGCAGCTTAGCGGGGGGGTTGGAGACCCAGTACTTC. The V call is TRBV7-2, the J call TRBJ2-5, with 7 positions matching TRBD2. Germline V CDR1 and CDR2: SGHTA, FQGNSA. V trimming: 0 bases; J trimming: 5 bases; junction bases outside the gene matches: 3. The CDR3 has 14 residues.

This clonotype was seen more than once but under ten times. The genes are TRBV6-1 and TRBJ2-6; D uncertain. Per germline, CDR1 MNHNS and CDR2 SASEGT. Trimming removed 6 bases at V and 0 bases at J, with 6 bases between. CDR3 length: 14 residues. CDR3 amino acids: CASRFNSGANVLTF. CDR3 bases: TGTGCCAGCAGATTCAACTCTGGGGCCAACGTCCTGACTTTC.

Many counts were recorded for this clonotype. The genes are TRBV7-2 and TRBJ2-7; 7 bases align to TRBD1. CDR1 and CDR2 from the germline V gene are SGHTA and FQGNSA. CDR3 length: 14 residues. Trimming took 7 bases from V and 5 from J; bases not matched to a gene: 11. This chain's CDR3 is CASTPTGRKNEQYF. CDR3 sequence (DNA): TGTGCCAGCACCCCGACAGGGCGTAAGAACGAGCAGTACTTC.

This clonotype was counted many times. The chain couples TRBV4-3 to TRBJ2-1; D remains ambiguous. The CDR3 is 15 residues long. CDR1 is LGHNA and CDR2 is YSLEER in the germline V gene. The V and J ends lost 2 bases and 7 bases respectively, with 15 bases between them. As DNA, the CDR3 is TGCGCCAGCAGCCAACTATCGACTCGGCAAAATGAGCAGTTCTTC. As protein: CASSQLSTRQNEQFF.

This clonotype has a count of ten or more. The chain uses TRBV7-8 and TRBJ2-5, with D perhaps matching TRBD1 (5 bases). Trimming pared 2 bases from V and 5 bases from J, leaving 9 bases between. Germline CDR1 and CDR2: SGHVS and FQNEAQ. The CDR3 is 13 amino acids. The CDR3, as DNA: TGTGCCAGCAGCTTAAGGGGAAGCGAGACCCAGTACTTC. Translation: CASSLRGSETQYF.

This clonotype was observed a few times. CDR3 amino acids: CASSLDNTEAFF. The CDR3 bases are TGCGCCAGCAGCTTGGATAACACTGAAGCTTTCTTT. The rearrangement uses TRBV5-1 and TRBJ1-1; D uncertain. The CDR3 runs to 12 residues. CDR1 and CDR2 (germline): SGHRS, YFSETQ. Trimming pared 0 bases from V and 2 bases from J, leaving 2 bases between.

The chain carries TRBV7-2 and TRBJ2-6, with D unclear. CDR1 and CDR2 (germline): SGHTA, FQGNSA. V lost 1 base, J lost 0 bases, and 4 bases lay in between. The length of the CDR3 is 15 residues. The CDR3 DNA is TGTGCCAGCAGCTTAGAGATCTCTGGGGCCAACGTCCTGACTTTC. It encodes CASSLEISGANVLTF.

CDR3: CASSPGPLYNEQFF. In DNA form, the CDR3 reads TGTGCCAGCAGCCCAGGGCCACTCTACAATGAGCAGTTCTTC. V and J are TRBV5-5 and TRBJ2-1, with a tentative D call TRBD1 (5 bases). The CDR3 contains 14 residues. CDR1 and CDR2 (germline): SGHKS, YYEKEE (reference sequence). The V gene lost 4 bases and the J gene lost 3 bases, with 11 bases spanning the gap. The full variable domain, rest sourced from reference TRBV5-5 and TRBJ2-1, is DAGVTQSPTHLIKTRGQQVTLRCSPISGHKSVSWYQQVLGQGPQFIFQYYEKEERGRGNFPDRFSARQFPNYSSELNVNALLLGDSALYLCASSPGPLYNEQFFGPGTRLTVL.

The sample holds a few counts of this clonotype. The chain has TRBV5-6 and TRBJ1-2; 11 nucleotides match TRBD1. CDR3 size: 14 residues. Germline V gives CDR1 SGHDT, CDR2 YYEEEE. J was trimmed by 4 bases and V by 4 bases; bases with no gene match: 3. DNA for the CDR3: TGTGCCAGCAGCATCGGACAGGGGGCCTATGGCTACACCTTC. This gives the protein CASSIGQGAYGYTF.

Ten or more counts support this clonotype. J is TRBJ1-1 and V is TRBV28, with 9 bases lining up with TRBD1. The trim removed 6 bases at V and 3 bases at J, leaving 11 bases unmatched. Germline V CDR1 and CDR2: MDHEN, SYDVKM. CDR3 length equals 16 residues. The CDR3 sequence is CASRRPGQGLDTEAFF. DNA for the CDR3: TGTGCCAGCAGGCGACCGGGACAGGGTTTAGACACTGAAGCTTTCTTT.

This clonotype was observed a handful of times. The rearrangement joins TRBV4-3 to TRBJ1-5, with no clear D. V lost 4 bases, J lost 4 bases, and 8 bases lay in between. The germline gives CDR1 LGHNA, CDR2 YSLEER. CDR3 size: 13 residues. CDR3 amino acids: CASSRSRNQPQHF. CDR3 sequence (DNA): TGCGCCAGCAGCCGATCTCGAAATCAGCCCCAGCATTTT.

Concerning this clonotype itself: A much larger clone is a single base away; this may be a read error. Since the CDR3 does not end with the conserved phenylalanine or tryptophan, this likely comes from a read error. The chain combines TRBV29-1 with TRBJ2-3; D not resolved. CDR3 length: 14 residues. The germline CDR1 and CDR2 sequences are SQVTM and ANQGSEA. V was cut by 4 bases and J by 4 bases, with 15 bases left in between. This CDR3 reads CSVGPPLWADTQYL. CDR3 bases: TGCAGCGTTGGACCCCCACTGTGGGCAGATACGCAGTATTTA.

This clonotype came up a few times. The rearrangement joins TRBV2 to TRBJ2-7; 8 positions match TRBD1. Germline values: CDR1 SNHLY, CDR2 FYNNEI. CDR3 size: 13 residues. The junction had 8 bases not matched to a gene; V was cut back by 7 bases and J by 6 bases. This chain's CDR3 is CASMVQGAGEQYF. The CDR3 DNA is TGTGCCAGCATGGTCCAGGGGGCGGGCGAGCAGTACTTC. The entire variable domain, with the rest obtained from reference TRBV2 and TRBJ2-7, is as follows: EPEVTQTPSHQVTQMGQEVILRCVPISNHLYFYWYRQILGQKVEFLVSFYNNEISEKSEIFDDQFSVERPDGSNFTLKIRSTKLEDSAMYFCASMVQGAGEQYFGPGTRLTVT.